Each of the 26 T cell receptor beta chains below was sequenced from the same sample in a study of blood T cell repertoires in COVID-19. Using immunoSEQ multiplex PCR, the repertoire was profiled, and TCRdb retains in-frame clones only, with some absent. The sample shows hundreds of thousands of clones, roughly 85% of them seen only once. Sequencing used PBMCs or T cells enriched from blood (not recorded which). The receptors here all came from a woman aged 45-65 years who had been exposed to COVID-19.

Here the CDR3 DNA reads TGTGCCAGCAGTTCGACCTCGACAGGGAGAGGCTATGGCATTCAGTACTTC. Translation gives CASSSTSTGRGYGIQYF. This chain uses TRBV27 with TRBJ2-4; TRBD1 aligns across 7 bases. In germline, CDR1 is MNHEY, CDR2 SMNVEV (reference sequence). V lost 4 bases, J lost 9 bases, and 18 bases stayed unmatched. This CDR3 contains 17 residues.

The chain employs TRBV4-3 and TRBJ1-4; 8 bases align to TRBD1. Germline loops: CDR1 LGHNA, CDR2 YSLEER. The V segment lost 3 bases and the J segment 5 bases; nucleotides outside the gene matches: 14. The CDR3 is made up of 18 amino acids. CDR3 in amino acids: CASSQNAQGAEGNEKLFF. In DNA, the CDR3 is TGCGCCAGCAGCCAGAACGCGCAGGGGGCGGAGGGGAATGAAAAACTGTTTTTT.

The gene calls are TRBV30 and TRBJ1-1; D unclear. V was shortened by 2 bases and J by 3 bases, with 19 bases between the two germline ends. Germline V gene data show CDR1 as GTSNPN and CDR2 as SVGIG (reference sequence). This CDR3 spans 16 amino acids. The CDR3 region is CAWSPRANLPDTEAFF. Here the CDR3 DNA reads TGTGCCTGGAGTCCCCGAGCCAACCTGCCTGACACTGAAGCTTTCTTT.

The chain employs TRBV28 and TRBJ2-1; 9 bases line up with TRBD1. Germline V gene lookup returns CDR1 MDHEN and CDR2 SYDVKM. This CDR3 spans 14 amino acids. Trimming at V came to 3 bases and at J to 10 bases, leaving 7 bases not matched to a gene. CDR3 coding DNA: TGTGCCAGCAGTTTCGGCGGGACAGGGCTGGAGCAGTTCTTC. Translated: CASSFGGTGLEQFF.

The CDR3 DNA follows: TGTGCCAGTAGCGCCCAGGGAACCTCAAACTATGGCTACACCTTC. Its protein is CASSAQGTSNYGYTF. V gene TRBV19 combines with J gene TRBJ1-2; perhaps TRBD1 as D (5 bases). This CDR3 spans 15 amino acids. Germline CDR1 LNHDA, CDR2 SQIVND (reference sequence). The germline V and J ends were trimmed by 6 bases and 2 bases, with 16 bases remaining between them.

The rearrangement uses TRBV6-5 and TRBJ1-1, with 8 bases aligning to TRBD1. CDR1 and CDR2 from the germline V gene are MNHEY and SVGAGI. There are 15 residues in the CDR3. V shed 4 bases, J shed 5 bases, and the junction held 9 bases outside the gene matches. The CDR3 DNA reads TGTGCCAGCAGTTCTCCCGGACAGGGAGGGACTGAAGCTTTCTTT. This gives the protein CASSSPGQGGTEAFF.

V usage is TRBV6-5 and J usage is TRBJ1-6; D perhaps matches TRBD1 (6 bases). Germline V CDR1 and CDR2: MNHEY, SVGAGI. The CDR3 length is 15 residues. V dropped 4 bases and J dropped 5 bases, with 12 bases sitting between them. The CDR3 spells CASSLQGFDNSPLHF. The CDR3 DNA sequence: TGTGCCAGCAGTTTACAGGGATTTGATAATTCACCCCTCCACTTT.

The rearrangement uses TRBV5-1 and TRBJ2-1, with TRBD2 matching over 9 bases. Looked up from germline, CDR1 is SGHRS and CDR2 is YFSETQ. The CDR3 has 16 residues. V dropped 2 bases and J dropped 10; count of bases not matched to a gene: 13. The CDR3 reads CASSFSTRGGAREQFF. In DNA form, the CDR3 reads TGCGCCAGCAGCTTTTCGACTCGCGGGGGGGCTAGGGAGCAGTTCTTC. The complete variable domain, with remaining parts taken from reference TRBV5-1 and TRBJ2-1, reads KAGVTQTPRYLIKTRGQQVTLSCSPISGHRSVSWYQQTPGQGLQFLFEYFSETQRNKGNFPGRFSGRQFSNSRSEMNVSTLELGDSALYLCASSFSTRGGAREQFFGPGTRLTVL.

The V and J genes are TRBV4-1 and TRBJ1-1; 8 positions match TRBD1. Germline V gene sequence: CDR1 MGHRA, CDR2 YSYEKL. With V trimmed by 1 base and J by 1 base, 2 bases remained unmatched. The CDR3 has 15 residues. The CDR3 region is CASSQVGQGNTEAFF. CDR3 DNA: TGCGCCAGCAGCCAAGTAGGACAGGGGAACACTGAAGCTTTCTTT.

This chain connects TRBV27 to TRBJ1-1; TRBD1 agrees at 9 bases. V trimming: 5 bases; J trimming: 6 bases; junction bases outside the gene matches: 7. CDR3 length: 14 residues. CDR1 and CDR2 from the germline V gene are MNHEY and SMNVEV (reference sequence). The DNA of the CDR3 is TGTGCCAGCAGTCCACAGGGGGCTCTCTCTGAAGCTTTCTTT. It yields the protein CASSPQGALSEAFF.

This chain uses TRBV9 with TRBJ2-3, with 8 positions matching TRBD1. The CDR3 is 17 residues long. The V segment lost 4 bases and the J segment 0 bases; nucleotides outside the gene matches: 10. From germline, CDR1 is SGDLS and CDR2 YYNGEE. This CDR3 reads CASSPPTGEPSTDTQYF. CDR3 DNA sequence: TGTGCCAGCAGCCCCCCGACAGGGGAACCCAGCACAGATACGCAGTATTTT.

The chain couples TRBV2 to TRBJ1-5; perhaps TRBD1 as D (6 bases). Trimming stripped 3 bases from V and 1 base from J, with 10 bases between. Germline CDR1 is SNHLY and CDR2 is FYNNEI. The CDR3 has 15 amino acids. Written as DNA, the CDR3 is TGTGCCAGCAGTGAGAGGGGGGGGAGCAATCAGCCCCAGCATTTT. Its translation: CASSERGGSNQPQHF.

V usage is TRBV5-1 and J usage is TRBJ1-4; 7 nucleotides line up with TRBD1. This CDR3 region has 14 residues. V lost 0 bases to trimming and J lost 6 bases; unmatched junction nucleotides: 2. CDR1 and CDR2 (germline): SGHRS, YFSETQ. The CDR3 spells CASSLGGTDEKLFF. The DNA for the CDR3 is TGCGCCAGCAGCTTGGGAGGGACAGATGAAAAACTGTTTTTT.

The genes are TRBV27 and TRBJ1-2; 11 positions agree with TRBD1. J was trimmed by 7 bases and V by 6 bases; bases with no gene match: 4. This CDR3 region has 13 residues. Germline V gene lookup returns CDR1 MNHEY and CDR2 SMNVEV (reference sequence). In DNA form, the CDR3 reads TGTGCCAGCAGCTATGGACAGGGGGCTGGCTACACCTTC. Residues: CASSYGQGAGYTF.

CDR3 in DNA: TGTGCCAGCAGCTTAGCGGCGGGACGGTCCTACGAGCAGTACTTC. Its translation: CASSLAAGRSYEQYF. The chain joins TRBV7-9 to TRBJ2-7; perhaps TRBD2 as D (6 bases). V gave up 0 bases and J gave up 1 base, with 10 bases separating them. The germline gives CDR1 SEHNR, CDR2 FQNEAQ (reference sequence). The CDR3 has 15 residues.

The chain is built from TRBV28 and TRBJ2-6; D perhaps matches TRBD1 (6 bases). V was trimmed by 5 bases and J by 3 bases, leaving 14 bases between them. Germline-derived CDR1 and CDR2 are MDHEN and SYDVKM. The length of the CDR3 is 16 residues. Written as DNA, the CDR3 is TGTGCCAGCAGTGCACCAACAGGGAATGGGGCCAACGTCCTGACTTTC. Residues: CASSAPTGNGANVLTF. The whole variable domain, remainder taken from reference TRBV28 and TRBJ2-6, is DVKVTQSSRYLVKRTGEKVFLECVQDMDHENMFWYRQDPGLGLRLIYFSYDVKMKEKGDIPEGYSVSREKKERFSLILESASTNQTSMYLCASSAPTGNGANVLTFGAGSRLTVL.

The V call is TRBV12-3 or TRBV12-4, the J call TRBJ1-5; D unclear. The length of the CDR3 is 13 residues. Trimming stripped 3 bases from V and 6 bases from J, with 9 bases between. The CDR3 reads CASSFSESQPQHF. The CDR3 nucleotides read TGTGCCAGCAGTTTTAGTGAGAGTCAGCCCCAGCATTTT.

Here the CDR3 DNA reads TGTGCCAGCAGTGTTAGTGCGGGGAACACCGGGGAGCTGTTTTTT. Translated: CASSVSAGNTGELFF. The gene calls are TRBV6-4 and TRBJ2-2, with D perhaps matching TRBD2 (5 bases). The CDR3 sequence is 15 residues long. Trimming shortened V by 4 bases and J by 1 base, and 10 bases separated the two germline ends. The germline V gene has CDR1 MRHNA and CDR2 SNTAGT.

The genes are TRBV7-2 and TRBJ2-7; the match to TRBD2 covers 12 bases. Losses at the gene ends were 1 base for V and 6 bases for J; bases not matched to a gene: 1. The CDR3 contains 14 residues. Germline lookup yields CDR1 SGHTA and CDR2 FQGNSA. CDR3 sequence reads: CASSLGLAGVEQYF. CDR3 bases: TGTGCCAGCAGCTTAGGACTAGCGGGGGTCGAGCAGTACTTC.

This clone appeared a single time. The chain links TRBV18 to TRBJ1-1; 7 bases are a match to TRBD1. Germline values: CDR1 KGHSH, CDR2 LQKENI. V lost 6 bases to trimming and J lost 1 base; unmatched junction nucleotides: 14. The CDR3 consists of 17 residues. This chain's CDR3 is CASSPRQGAISNTEAFF. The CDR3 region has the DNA TGTGCCAGCTCGCCTCGACAGGGAGCGATTTCGAACACTGAAGCTTTCTTT.

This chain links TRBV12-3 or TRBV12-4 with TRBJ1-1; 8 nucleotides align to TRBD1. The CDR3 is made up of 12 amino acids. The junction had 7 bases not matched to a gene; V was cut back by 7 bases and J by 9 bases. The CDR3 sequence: CASTMTGVQAFF. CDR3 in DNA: TGTGCCAGCACCATGACAGGGGTTCAAGCTTTCTTT.

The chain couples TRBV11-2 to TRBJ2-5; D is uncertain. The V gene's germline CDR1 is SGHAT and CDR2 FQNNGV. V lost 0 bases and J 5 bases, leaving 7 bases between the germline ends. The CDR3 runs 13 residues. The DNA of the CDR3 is TGTGCCAGCAGCTTAGATCGTCGGGAGACCCAGTACTTC. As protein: CASSLDRRETQYF.

CDR3 DNA: TGTGCCACCAGCAGAGGACAGGGGGACGGGGAGCTGTTTTTT. This translates into CATSRGQGDGELFF. This chain uses TRBV15 with TRBJ2-2; 9 bases map to TRBD1. The CDR3 contains 14 residues. The V segment lost 1 base and the J segment 7 bases; nucleotides outside the gene matches: 1. The germline V gene encodes CDR1 LNHNV and CDR2 YYDKDF (reference sequence).

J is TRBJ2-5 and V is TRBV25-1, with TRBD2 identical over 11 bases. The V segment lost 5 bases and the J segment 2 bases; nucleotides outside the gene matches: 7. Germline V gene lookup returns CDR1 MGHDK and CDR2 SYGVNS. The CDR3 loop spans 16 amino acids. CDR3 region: CASSPLAGGFQETQYF. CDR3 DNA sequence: TGTGCCAGCAGTCCTCTAGCGGGGGGATTTCAAGAGACCCAGTACTTC. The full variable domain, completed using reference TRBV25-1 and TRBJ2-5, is EADIYQTPRYLVIGTGKKITLECSQTMGHDKMYWYQQDPGMELHLIHYSYGVNSTEKGDLSSESTVSRIRTEHFPLTLESARPSHTSQYLCASSPLAGGFQETQYFGPGTRLLVL.

The CDR3, as DNA: TGTGCCAGCAGGTATCTAGCGGGGGGCACCTACGAGCAGTACTTC. Translation gives CASRYLAGGTYEQYF. This chain uses TRBV6-5 with TRBJ2-7; 11 bases agree with TRBD2. Per germline, CDR1 MNHEY and CDR2 SVGAGI. The CDR3 covers 15 residues. The V and J ends lost 6 bases and 2 bases, in that order; junction bases with no gene match: 6.

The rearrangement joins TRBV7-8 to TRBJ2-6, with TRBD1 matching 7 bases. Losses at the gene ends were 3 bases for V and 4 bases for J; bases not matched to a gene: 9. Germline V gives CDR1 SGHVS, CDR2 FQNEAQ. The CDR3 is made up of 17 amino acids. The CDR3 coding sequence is TGTGCCAGCAGCTTCCTTACAGGGGTTCGGGGGGCCAACGTCCTGACTTTC. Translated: CASSFLTGVRGANVLTF.